The TCR beta chain described here comes from a study of T-cell memory formation after mild COVID-19. Study as a whole: Largely donor-specific TCR clusters were found. Broader study findings: Clones from the second wave (peaking day 37) had unconfirmed SARS-CoV-2 specificity.

This clonotype was observed a few times. What it recognizes is unknown. TCRdb re-analysed the 5' RACE reads in MiXCR, keeping a single row per CDR3 protein. Of around 430,000 distinct CDR3 sequences in the sample, approximately 16% were seen once. This CDR3 region has 16 residues. In germline, CDR1 is SGHTA, CDR2 FQGTGA. With 5 bases removed from V and 10 bases from J, the gap between germline ends came to 25 bases. The clonotype comes from a young man who had mild COVID-19 (a few samples of this study predate the infection). Cell type and time point are not known. Sample: PBMCs or a T cell subset sorted from them (not recorded which). The V and J genes are TRBV7-3 and TRBJ2-3; the D gene is possibly TRBD1 (5 bases). CDR3 loop: CASSPTLVGDYGSQYF. The CDR3 DNA follows: TGTGCCAGCAGCCCTACCCTGGTAGGGGATTACGGCTCGCAGTATTTT. Together with reference TRBV7-3 and TRBJ2-3, the CDR3 gives the full variable domain: GAGVSQTPSNKVTEKGKYVELRCDPISGHTALYWYRQSLGQGPEFLIYFQGTGAADDSGLPNDRFFAVRPEGSVSTLKIQRTERGDSAVYLCASSPTLVGDYGSQYFGPGTRLTVL.